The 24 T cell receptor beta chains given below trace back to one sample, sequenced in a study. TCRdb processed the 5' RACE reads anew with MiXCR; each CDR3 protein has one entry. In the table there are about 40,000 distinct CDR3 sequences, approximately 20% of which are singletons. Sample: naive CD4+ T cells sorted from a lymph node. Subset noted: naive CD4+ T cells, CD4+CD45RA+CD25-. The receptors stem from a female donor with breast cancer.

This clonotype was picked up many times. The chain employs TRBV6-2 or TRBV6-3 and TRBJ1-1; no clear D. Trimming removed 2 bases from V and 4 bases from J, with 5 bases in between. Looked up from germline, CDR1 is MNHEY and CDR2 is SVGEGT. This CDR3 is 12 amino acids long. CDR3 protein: CASSYGSTEAFF. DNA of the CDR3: TGTGCCAGCAGTTACGGGAGCACTGAAGCTTTCTTT.

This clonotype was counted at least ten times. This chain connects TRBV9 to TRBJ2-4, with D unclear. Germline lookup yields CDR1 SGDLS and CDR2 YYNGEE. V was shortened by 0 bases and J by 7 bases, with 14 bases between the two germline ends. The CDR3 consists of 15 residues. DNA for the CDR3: TGTGCCAGCAGCGTAGGGTCCCTGGATCCGAACATTCAGTACTTC. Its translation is CASSVGSLDPNIQYF.

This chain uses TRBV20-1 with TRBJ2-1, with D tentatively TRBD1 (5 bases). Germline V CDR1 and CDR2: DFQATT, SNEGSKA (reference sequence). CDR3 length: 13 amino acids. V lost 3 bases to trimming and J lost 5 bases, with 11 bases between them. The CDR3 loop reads CSARLGPHNEQFF. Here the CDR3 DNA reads TGCAGTGCTAGGCTGGGGCCTCACAATGAGCAGTTCTTC.

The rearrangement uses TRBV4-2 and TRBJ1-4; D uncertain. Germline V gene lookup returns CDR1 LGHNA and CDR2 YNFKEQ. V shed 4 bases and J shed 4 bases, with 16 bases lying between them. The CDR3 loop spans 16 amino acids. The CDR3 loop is CASSRQPTEINEKLFF. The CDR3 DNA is TGTGCCAGCAGCCGCCAGCCGACGGAAATTAATGAAAAACTGTTTTTT.

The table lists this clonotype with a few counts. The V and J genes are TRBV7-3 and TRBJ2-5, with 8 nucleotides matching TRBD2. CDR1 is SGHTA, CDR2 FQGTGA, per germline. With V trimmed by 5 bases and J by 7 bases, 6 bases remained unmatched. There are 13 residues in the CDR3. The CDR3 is CASSHGREVTQYF. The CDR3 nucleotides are TGTGCCAGCAGCCACGGGAGGGAGGTGACCCAGTACTTC.

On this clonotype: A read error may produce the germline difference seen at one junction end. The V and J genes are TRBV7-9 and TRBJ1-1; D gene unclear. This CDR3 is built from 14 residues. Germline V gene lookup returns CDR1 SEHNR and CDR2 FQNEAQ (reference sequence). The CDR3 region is CASSLGEVARLGDF. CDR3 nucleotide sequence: TGTGCCAGCAGCTTAGGTGAGGTGGCTCGACTTGGTGACTTT.

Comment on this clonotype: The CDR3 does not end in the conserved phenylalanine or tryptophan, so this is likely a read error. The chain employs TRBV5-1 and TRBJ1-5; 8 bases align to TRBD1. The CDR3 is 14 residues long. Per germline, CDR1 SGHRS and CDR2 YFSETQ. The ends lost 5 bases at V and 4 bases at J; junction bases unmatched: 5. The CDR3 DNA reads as TGCGCCAGCAGTCCCGGGACAGGTAATCAGCCCCAGCATGTT. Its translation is CASSPGTGNQPQHV.

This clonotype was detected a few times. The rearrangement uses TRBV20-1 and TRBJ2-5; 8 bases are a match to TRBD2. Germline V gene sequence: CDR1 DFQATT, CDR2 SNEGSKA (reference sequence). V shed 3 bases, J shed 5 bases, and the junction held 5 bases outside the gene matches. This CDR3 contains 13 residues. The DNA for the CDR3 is TGCAGTGCTAGTCCGGGAGGGCGGGAGACCCAGTACTTC. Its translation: CSASPGGRETQYF.

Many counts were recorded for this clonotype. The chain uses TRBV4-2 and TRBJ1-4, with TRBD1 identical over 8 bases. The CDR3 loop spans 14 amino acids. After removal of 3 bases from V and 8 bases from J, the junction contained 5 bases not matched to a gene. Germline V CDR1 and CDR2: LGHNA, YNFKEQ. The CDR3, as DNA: TGTGCCAGCAGCCAGAGGACAGGGCGCGAAAAACTGTTTTTT. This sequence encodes CASSQRTGREKLFF.

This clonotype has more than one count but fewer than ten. Here the CDR3 DNA reads TGTGCCAGCAGTGAAGCCGACTATGGCTACACCTTC. Encoded protein: CASSEADYGYTF. The chain has TRBV2 and TRBJ1-2; D is undetermined. Looked up from germline, CDR1 is SNHLY and CDR2 is FYNNEI. The CDR3 has 12 residues. Trimming shortened V by 0 bases and J by 3 bases, and 2 bases separated the two germline ends. Drawing the rest from reference TRBV2 and TRBJ1-2, the complete variable domain is EPEVTQTPSHQVTQMGQEVILRCVPISNHLYFYWYRQILGQKVEFLVSFYNNEISEKSEIFDDQFSVERPDGSNFTLKIRSTKLEDSAMYFCASSEADYGYTFGSGTRLTVV.

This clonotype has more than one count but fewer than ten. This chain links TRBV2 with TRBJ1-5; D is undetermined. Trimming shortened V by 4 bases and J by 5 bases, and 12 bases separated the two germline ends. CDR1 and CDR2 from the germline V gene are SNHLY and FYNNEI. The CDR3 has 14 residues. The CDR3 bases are TGTGCCAGCAGTGTTAGGCGGGGTGATCAGCCCCAGCATTTT. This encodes CASSVRRGDQPQHF.

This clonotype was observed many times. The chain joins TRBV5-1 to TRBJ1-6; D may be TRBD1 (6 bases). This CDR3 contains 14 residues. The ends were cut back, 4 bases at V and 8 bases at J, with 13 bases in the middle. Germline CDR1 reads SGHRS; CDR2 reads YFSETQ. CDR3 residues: CASSPIGGDSPLHF. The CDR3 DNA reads TGCGCCAGCAGCCCTATAGGGGGAGATTCACCCCTCCACTTT.

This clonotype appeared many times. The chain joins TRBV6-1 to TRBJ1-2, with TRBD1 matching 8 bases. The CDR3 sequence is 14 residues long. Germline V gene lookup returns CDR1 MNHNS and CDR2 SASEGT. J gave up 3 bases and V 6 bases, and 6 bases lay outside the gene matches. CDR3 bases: TGTGCCAGCAGGAAAACAGGGGGTGACTATGGCTACACCTTC. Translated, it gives CASRKTGGDYGYTF.

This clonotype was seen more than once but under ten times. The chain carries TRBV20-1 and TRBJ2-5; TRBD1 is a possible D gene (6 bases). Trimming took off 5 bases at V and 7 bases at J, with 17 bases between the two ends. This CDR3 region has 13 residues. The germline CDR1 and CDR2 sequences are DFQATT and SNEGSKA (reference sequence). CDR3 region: CSAVGQSRGTQYF. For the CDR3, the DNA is TGCAGTGCTGTTGGACAGAGTAGAGGGACCCAGTACTTC.

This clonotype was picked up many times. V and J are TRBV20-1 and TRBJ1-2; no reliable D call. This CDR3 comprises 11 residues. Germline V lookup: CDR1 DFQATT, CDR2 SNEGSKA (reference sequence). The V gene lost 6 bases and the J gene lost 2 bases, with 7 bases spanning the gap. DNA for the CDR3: TGCAGTGCAACGGAGAACTATGGCTACACCTTC. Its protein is CSATENYGYTF.

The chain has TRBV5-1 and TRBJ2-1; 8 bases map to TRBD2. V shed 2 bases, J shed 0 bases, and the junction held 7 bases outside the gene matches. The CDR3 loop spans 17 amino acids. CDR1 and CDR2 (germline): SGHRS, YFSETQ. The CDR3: CASSLEPGTSSYNEQFF. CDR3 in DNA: TGCGCCAGCAGCTTAGAACCGGGGACTAGCTCCTACAATGAGCAGTTCTTC.

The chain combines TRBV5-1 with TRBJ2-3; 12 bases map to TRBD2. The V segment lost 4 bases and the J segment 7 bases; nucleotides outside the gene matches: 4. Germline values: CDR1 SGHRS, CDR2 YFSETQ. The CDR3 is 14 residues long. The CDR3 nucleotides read TGCGCCAGCAGCCAGACTAGCGGGGGAAATACGCAGTATTTT. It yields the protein CASSQTSGGNTQYF.

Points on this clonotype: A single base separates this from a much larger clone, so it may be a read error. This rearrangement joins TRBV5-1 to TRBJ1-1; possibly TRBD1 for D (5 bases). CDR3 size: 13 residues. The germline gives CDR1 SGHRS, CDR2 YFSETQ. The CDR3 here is CASSSGANTGAFF. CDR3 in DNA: TGCGCCAGCAGCTCCGGGGCCAACACTGGAGCTTTCTTT. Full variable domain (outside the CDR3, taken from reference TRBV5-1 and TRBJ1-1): KAGVTQTPRYLIKTRGQQVTLSCSPISGHRSVSWYQQTPGQGLQFLFEYFSETQRNKGNFPGRFSGRQFSNSRSEMNVSTLELGDSALYLCASSSGANTGAFFGQGTRLTVV.

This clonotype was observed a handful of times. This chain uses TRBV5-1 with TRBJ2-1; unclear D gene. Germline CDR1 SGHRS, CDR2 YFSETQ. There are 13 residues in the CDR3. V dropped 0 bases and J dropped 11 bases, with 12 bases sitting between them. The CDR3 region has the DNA TGCGCCAGCAGCTTGGCCGGGTCTCTGAAGCAGTTCTTC. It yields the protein CASSLAGSLKQFF.

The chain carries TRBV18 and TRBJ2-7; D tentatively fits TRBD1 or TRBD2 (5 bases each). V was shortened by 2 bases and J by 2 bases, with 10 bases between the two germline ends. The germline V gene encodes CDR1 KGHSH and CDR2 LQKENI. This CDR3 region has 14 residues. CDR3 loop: CASSPGQGPYEQYF. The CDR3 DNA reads TGTGCCAGCTCACCAGGGCAGGGACCCTACGAGCAGTACTTC.

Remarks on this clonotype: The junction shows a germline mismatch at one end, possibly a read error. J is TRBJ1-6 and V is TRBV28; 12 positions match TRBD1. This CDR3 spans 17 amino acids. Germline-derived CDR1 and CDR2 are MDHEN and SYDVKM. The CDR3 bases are TGTGCCAGCAGTACCAAACCGGGACAGGGGGCCTATTCACCCCTCTACTTT. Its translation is CASSTKPGQGAYSPLYF.

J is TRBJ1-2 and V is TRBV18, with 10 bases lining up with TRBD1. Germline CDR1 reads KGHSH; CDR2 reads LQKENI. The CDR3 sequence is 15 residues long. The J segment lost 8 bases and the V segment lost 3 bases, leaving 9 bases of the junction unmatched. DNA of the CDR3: TGTGCCAGCTCACCTACCGGGACAGGGGAATCAGGCTACACCTTC. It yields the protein CASSPTGTGESGYTF. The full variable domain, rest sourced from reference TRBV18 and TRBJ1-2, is NAGVMQNPRHLVRRRGQEARLRCSPMKGHSHVYWYRQLPEEGLKFMVYLQKENIIDESGMPKERFSAEFPKEGPSILRIQQVVRGDSAAYFCASSPTGTGESGYTFGSGTRLTVV.

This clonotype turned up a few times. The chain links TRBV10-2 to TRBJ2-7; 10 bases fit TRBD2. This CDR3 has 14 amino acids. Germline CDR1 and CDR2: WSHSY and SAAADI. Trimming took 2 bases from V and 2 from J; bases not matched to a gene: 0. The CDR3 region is CASSETSGAYEQYF. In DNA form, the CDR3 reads TGCGCCAGCAGTGAGACTAGCGGGGCCTACGAGCAGTACTTC.

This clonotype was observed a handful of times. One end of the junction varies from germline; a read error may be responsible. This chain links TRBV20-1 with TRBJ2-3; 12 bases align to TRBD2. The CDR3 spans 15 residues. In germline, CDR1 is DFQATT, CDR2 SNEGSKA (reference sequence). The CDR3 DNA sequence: TGCAGTGCGTGGACTAGCGGGACTAGCACAGATGCGCAGTATTTT. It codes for CSAWTSGTSTDAQYF.